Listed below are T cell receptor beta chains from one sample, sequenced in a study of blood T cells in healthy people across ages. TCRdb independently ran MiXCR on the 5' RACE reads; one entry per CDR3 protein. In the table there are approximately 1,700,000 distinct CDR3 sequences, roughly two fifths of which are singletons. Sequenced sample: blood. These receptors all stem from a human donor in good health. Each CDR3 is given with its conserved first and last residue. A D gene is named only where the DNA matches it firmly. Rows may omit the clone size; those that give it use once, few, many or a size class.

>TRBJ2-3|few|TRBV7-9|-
CASSLQGGDATDTQYF
TGTGCCAGCAGCCTTCAGGGGGGGGACGCCACAGATACGCAGTATTTT
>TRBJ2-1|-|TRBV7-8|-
CANSLRRTVRLKNNEQFF
TGTGCCAACAGCTTACGAAGGACAGTAAGACTTAAAAACAATGAGCAGTTCTTC
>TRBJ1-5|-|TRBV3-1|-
CASSHSGTDNQPQHF
TGTGCCAGCAGCCATTCAGGAACAGACAATCAGCCCCAGCATTTT
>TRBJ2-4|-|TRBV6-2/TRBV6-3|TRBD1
CASRPTGTVTKQYF
TGTGCCAGCAGACCTACAGGGACAGTCACCAAGCAGTACTTC
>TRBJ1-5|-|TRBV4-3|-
CASSQDTGVQPQHF
TGCGCCAGCAGCCAAGACACGGGGGTTCAGCCCCAGCATTTT
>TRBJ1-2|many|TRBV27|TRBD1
CASSFSGQGNYGYTF
TGTGCCAGCAGTTTTAGTGGACAGGGAAACTATGGCTACACCTTC
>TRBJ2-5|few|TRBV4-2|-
CASSQDLQPETQYF
TGTGCCAGCAGCCAAGATCTTCAGCCGGAGACCCAGTACTTC
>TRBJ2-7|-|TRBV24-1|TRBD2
CATSDAGTSGGQYEQYF
TGTGCCACCAGTGATGCCGGGACTAGCGGGGGTCAATACGAGCAGTACTTC
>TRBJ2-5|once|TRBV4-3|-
CASSPEDQGFGETQYF
TGCGCCAGCAGCCCAGAAGATCAGGGTTTCGGGGAGACCCAGTACTTC
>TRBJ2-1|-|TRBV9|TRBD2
CASSVALAGSPTGNEQFF
TGTGCCAGCAGCGTAGCGCTAGCGGGGTCCCCAACGGGGAATGAGCAGTTCTTC
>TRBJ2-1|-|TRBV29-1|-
CSAEGFREQFF
TGCAGCGCCGAGGGTTTTAGGGAGCAGTTCTTC
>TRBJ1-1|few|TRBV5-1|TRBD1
CASSLETGVLNTEAFF
TGCGCCAGCAGTTTAGAGACAGGGGTCTTGAACACTGAAGCTTTCTTT
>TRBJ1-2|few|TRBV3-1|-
CASSQEGSPPNYGYTF
TGTGCCAGCAGCCAAGAAGGGAGTCCCCCTAACTATGGCTACACCTTC
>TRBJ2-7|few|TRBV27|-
CASSTPGGTIYEQYF
TGTGCCAGCAGTACCCCGGGGGGCACTATCTACGAGCAGTACTTC
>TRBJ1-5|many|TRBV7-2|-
CASSQGFRTLNQPQHF
TGTGCCAGCAGCCAAGGGTTCAGAACTCTCAATCAGCCCCAGCATTTT
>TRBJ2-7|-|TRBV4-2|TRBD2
CASSQEISGGSYEQYF
TGTGCCAGCAGCCAAGAGATTAGCGGGGGTTCCTACGAGCAGTACTTC
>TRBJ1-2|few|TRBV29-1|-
CSAKTRYGYTF
TGCAGCGCCAAGACACGGTATGGCTACACCTTC
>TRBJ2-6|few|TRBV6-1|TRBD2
CASSTPGGASSGANVLTF
TGTGCCAGCAGTACCCCCGGGGGGGCATCATCTGGGGCCAACGTCCTGACTTTC
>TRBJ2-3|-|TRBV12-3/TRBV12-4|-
CASSERDTSSTDTQYF
TGTGCCAGCAGTGAAAGGGACACCTCGAGCACAGATACGCAGTATTTT
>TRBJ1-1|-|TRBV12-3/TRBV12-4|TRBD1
CASSFIFEGARMNTEAFF
TGTGCCAGCAGTTTTATTTTCGAGGGGGCCCGGATGAACACTGAAGCTTTCTTT
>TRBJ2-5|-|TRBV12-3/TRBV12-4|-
CASSRRGPETQYF
TGTGCCAGCAGTCGCAGGGGTCCGGAGACCCAGTACTTC
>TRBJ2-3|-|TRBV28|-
CASIHLSTDTQYF
TGTGCCAGCATTCACCTTAGCACAGATACGCAGTATTTT
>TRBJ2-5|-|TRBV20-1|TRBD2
CSANPPSGVRETQYF
TGCAGTGCTAACCCTCCTAGCGGGGTACGGGAGACCCAGTACTTC
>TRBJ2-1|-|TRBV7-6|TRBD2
CASSTRRSEAGYEQFF
TGTGCCAGCAGCACTAGGCGGTCAGAAGCGGGGTATGAGCAGTTCTTC
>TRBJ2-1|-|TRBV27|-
CASSFPGESYNEQFF
TGTGCCAGCAGTTTCCCAGGAGAATCCTACAATGAGCAGTTCTTC
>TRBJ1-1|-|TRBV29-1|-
CSVEGLGDTEAFF
TGCAGCGTTGAGGGCTTGGGTGACACTGAAGCTTTCTTT